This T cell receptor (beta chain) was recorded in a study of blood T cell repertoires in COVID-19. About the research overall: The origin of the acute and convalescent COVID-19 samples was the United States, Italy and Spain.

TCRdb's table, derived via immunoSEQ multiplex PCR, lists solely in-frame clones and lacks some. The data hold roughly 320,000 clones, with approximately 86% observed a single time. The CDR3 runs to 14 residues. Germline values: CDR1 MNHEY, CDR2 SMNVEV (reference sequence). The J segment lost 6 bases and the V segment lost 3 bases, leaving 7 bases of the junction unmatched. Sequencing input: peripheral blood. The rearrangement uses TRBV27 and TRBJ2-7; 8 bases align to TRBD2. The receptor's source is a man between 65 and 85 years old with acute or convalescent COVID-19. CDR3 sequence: CASSLGLGGGEQYF. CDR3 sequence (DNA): TGTGCCAGCAGTTTGGGACTAGGAGGCGGCGAGCAGTACTTC.